Listed below are T cell receptor beta chains from one sample, sequenced in a study of blood T cell repertoires in COVID-19. Libraries were prepared by immunoSEQ multiplex PCR; TCRdb keeps only in-frame clonotypes and omits some of them. The sample holds roughly 290,000 clones, 89% seen once. Input material: PBMCs or T cells enriched from blood (not recorded which). These receptors were collected from a woman aged 40 to 55 who had recovered from COVID-19. The CDR3 runs from the conserved cysteine through the conserved F or W. Each record gives: J gene, V gene, CDR3 protein.

TRBJ2-5	TRBV7-9	CASSSRGGRAVETQYF
TRBJ2-1	TRBV5-1	CASSSGTATYNEQFF
TRBJ2-5	TRBV18	CASSPARGRGETQYF
TRBJ2-1	TRBV28	CASRTGQGSYNEQFF
TRBJ2-1	TRBV11-2	CASSFIISSNSYNEQFF
TRBJ1-4	TRBV6-5	CASSYFGQGEKLFF
TRBJ1-2	TRBV7-6	CASSMQGNYGYTF
TRBJ1-6	TRBV9	CASSPRGDSNSPLHF
TRBJ2-7	TRBV7-9	CASSGWEGSEQYF
TRBJ1-3	TRBV28	CASSLFDRVDTIYF
TRBJ1-2	TRBV5-6	CASSLGSARGNGYTF
TRBJ1-6	TRBV19	CASSIGQNSPLHF
TRBJ2-1	TRBV2	CASRGHISGYSYNEQFF
TRBJ1-1	TRBV29-1	CSVGDSEAFF
TRBJ2-1	TRBV18	CASSLRQLAGVTFNEQFF
TRBJ2-1	TRBV5-6	CASSLGVRRAVYNEQFF
TRBJ1-5	TRBV7-2	CASSLAGGQPQHF
TRBJ2-7	TRBV27	CASSRRGLAGGSPEQYF
TRBJ1-2	TRBV27	CASSFSGVPNYGYTF
TRBJ1-1	TRBV5-1	CASRLAGRTEAFF
TRBJ1-1	TRBV6-5	CASSPRTGNTEAFF
TRBJ1-6	TRBV7-9	CASSPVDNHSPLHF
TRBJ2-3	TRBV6-4	CASSNSGRNTDTQYF